The rows below give T cell receptor beta chains drawn from one sample of a study of cytomegalovirus exposure and HLA in healthy donors. The method was immunoSEQ multiplex PCR; TCRdb's version includes in-frame clones alone and lacks a portion of them. The repertoire consists of 130,000 or so clones, with 85% to 90% occurring once and the leading ten covering under 6.5%. Sample: PBMCs. The origin of the receptors is a woman in her thirties in good health and CMV-seronegative. Both conserved end residues are part of each CDR3. D genes are given only for firm matches. Clone size appears in some rows only: once, few, many, or a class for an expanded clone.

j_call | d_call | clone_size | v_call | cdr3_nt | cdr3_aa
TRBJ2-1 | NA | NA | TRBV19 | TGTGCCAGTAGTGTCTACTCTAGCGAGTCCTACAATGAGCAGTTCTTC | CASSVYSSESYNEQFF
TRBJ1-3 | NA | few | TRBV4-1 | TGCGCCAGCAGCGACTGGTCCCGACGGGGAAACACCATATATTTT | CASSDWSRRGNTIYF
TRBJ2-7 | NA | NA | TRBV28 | TGTGCCAGCAGTGTAAAGCAGGCACCCTACGAGCAGTACTTC | CASSVKQAPYEQYF
TRBJ1-5 | TRBD1 | NA | TRBV19 | TGTGCCAGTAGCAAGCCCGGGACAGGACACAATCAGCCCCAGCATTTT | CASSKPGTGHNQPQHF
TRBJ1-1 | NA | NA | TRBV5-1 | TGCGCCAGCAGCTTACAACAGAGGAACACTGAAGCTTTCTTT | CASSLQQRNTEAFF
TRBJ2-5 | NA | NA | TRBV19 | TGTGCCAGTAGTATCCACAGGAGGGAAGAGACCCAGTACTTC | CASSIHRREETQYF
TRBJ2-2 | NA | NA | TRBV11-3 | TGTGCCAGCAAAGAGCGGAACACCGGGGAGCTGTTTTTT | CASKERNTGELFF
TRBJ2-3 | NA | NA | TRBV5-8 | TGTGCCCATTCCTCCACTTTGTGGTCTGGCACAGATACGCAGTATTTT | CAHSSTLWSGTDTQYF
TRBJ1-6 | TRBD1 | NA | TRBV4-1 | TGCGCCAGCAGCCGGAACAGGGGGCAAGGCAATTCACCCCTCCACTTT | CASSRNRGQGNSPLHF
TRBJ1-5 | NA | NA | TRBV9 | TGTGCCAGCAGCGCGGACGTGGGGGGAGGACAGCCCCAGCATTTT | CASSADVGGGQPQHF
TRBJ2-4 | NA | NA | TRBV13 | TGTGCCAGCAGCTTAGGGAAAGGGGGACCAGACATTCAGTACTTC | CASSLGKGGPDIQYF
TRBJ2-3 | TRBD2 | NA | TRBV7-2 | TGTGCCAGCACCCTGGGAGGGACTAGCACAGATACGCAGTATTTT | CASTLGGTSTDTQYF
TRBJ1-2 | NA | NA | TRBV29-1 | TGCAGCGTTGAGGGGGGGGGCTTGAACTATGGCTACACCTTC | CSVEGGGLNYGYTF
TRBJ2-3 | TRBD2 | NA | TRBV27 | TGTGCCAGCAGTTTCCCGGGACTAGCGGGAGCAGATACGCAGTATTTT | CASSFPGLAGADTQYF
TRBJ2-1 | NA | NA | TRBV11-2 | TGTGCCAGCAGCTTTCTCCACAATGAGCAGTTCTTC | CASSFLHNEQFF
TRBJ1-1 | TRBD1 | NA | TRBV7-9 | TGTGCCAGCAGCTACGGACAGGGAAGCACTGAAGCTTTCTTT | CASSYGQGSTEAFF
TRBJ1-6 | NA | NA | TRBV27 | TGTGCCAGCAGTCCCCGGGGGGGAAGGAATTCACCCCTCCACTTT | CASSPRGGRNSPLHF
TRBJ1-5 | NA | NA | TRBV6-5 | TGTGCCAGCAGTTACTCCACGGACAGTAATCAGCCCCAGCATTTT | CASSYSTDSNQPQHF
TRBJ2-2 | TRBD1 | NA | TRBV29-1 | TGCAGCGTTCACACAGGGGGAGGGGAGCTGTTTTTT | CSVHTGGGELFF
TRBJ1-4 | NA | NA | TRBV27 | TGTGCCAGCAGTTTATATCCAGGTCGGGAAAAACTGTTTTTT | CASSLYPGREKLFF
TRBJ2-5 | TRBD1 | NA | TRBV5-6 | TGTGCCAGCAGCTGGTCCCCGGGACAGGGTCTCGAGACCCAGTACTTC | CASSWSPGQGLETQYF
TRBJ1-1 | TRBD1 | NA | TRBV18 | TGTGCCAGCTCACCACCTACAGGGGGCCGGGGCACTGAAGCTTTCTTT | CASSPPTGGRGTEAFF
TRBJ2-1 | TRBD1 | NA | TRBV5-4 | TGTGCCAGCAGCTTAGCTCCTTGGACAGGGAGGAATGAGCAGTTCTTC | CASSLAPWTGRNEQFF
TRBJ2-7 | TRBD1 | NA | TRBV5-1 | TGCGCCAGCAGCCCAGACAGGGTGGGCGAGCAGTACTTC | CASSPDRVGEQYF
TRBJ1-1 | TRBD1 | NA | TRBV28 | TGTGCCAGCAGTTCCCCAGGGGGCTTGTACACTGAAGCTTTCTTT | CASSSPGGLYTEAFF
TRBJ2-7 | NA | NA | TRBV27 | TGTGCCAGCAGTTTAGACGGGGGAGGTCTCTACGAGCAGTACTTC | CASSLDGGGLYEQYF
TRBJ2-3 | TRBD2 | NA | TRBV7-8 | TGTGCCAGCAGCCCCGGACTAGCGGGGGGGGTGGATACGCAGTATTTT | CASSPGLAGGVDTQYF
TRBJ2-7 | NA | once | TRBV7-2 | TGTGCCAGCAGCTTCGGACAGTACGAGCAGTACTTC | CASSFGQYEQYF
TRBJ2-1 | NA | once | TRBV19 | TGTGCCAGTAGCCCGACTCGCTCGAGGGAGCAGTTCTTC | CASSPTRSREQFF
TRBJ2-7 | NA | NA | TRBV27 | TGTGCCAGCAGGTGGTCCAGGGCAACCTACGAGCAGTACTTC | CASRWSRATYEQYF
TRBJ2-1 | TRBD2 | few | TRBV9 | TGTGCCAGCAGCGTAGGACTAGCGGTACACAATGAGCAGTTCTTC | CASSVGLAVHNEQFF
TRBJ2-1 | NA | NA | TRBV6-1 | TGTGCCAGCAGCCATGAGGGCCCCTACAATGAGCAGTTCTTC | CASSHEGPYNEQFF
TRBJ2-3 | TRBD2 | once | TRBV7-9 | TGTGCCAGCAGCCCAACACTAGGCGGGAGGGCCTTATGGGCAGATACGCAGTATTTT | CASSPTLGGRALWADTQYF
TRBJ2-5 | NA | NA | TRBV6-6 | TGTGCCAGCACCAAGGGGCAGGGAGAGACCCAGTACTTC | CASTKGQGETQYF
TRBJ2-1 | TRBD2 | NA | TRBV9 | TGTGCCAGCAGCGTAGAGGGGCGGGGGGGTGAGCAGTTCTTC | CASSVEGRGGEQFF
TRBJ1-3 | NA | NA | TRBV6-5 | TGTGCCAGCAGTTTCCAACCAGCTGGAAACACCATATATTTT | CASSFQPAGNTIYF
TRBJ1-4 | NA | NA | TRBV11-2 | TGTGCCAGCAGCTCTGTCAGGGGCCCGAGGGTAGAAAAACTGTTTTTT | CASSSVRGPRVEKLFF
TRBJ2-7 | TRBD1 | NA | TRBV5-4 | TGTGCCAGCAGCCGCTGGGGGACAGGGGGGTACGAGCAGTACTTC | CASSRWGTGGYEQYF
TRBJ1-5 | TRBD1 | NA | TRBV6-1 | TGTGCCAGCAGGGACGGGACAGGGGGCGGTCAGCCCCAGCATTTT | CASRDGTGGGQPQHF
TRBJ2-3 | TRBD2 | few | TRBV5-5 | TGTGCCAGCAGCTTACTAGCGGGGGGGCATTCAGATACGCAGTATTTT | CASSLLAGGHSDTQYF
TRBJ2-3 | NA | NA | TRBV4-3 | TGCGCCAGCAGCCAAGACAGGGGGACTGAGTCATCGGATACGCAGTATTTT | CASSQDRGTESSDTQYF
TRBJ2-1 | TRBD2 | NA | TRBV2 | TGTGCCACCCACGCGCAGGCGGGGGGAAATGAGCAGTTCTTC | CATHAQAGGNEQFF
TRBJ2-7 | NA | NA | TRBV6-1 | TGTGCCAGCAGTGAAGTTCTAGGGGCCCACTACGAGCAGTACTTC | CASSEVLGAHYEQYF
TRBJ2-7 | NA | NA | TRBV7-9 | TGTGCCAGCAGCTCAAAAACAGGGATCCACGAGCAGTACTTC | CASSSKTGIHEQYF
TRBJ2-2 | TRBD2 | NA | TRBV4-1 | TGCGCCAGCAGCCATGCAAGCGGGAGTAAGACCGGGGAGCTGTTTTTT | CASSHASGSKTGELFF
TRBJ2-2 | TRBD1 | NA | TRBV15 | TGTGCCACCAGCAGAGATCGGACAGGGTGGGCCGGGGAGCTGTTTTTT | CATSRDRTGWAGELFF
TRBJ1-2 | NA | NA | TRBV28 | TGTGCCAGCAGTTCGCCCCAACAGGGAAAGGCGTGGGGCTACACCTTC | CASSSPQQGKAWGYTF
TRBJ2-7 | NA | NA | TRBV7-2 | TGTGCCAGCAGCTTAGCAGGGGCCGAGCAGTACTTC | CASSLAGAEQYF
TRBJ1-2 | NA | NA | TRBV7-5 | TGTGTCAGAAGCCGAGGTGGGACAGGGGCGCGGGCTAACTGGGGCTACACCTTC | CVRSRGGTGARANWGYTF
TRBJ2-4 | NA | NA | TRBV6-1 | TGTGCCAGCACTGAAGCGGGGACAGCTACTAGAAACATTCAGTACTTC | CASTEAGTATRNIQYF
TRBJ2-1 | TRBD2 | NA | TRBV4-3 | TGCGCCAGCAGCCAAGATCCCTCTAGCGGGGGATACAATGAGCAGTTCTTC | CASSQDPSSGGYNEQFF
TRBJ1-1 | NA | NA | TRBV5-6 | TGTGCCAGCAGCCCGCGACAGATGAACACTGAAGCTTTCTTT | CASSPRQMNTEAFF
TRBJ1-3 | TRBD1 | NA | TRBV7-9 | TGTGCCAGCAGCTCGACCAGGGGGAACACTGGAAACACCATATATTTT | CASSSTRGNTGNTIYF
TRBJ1-2 | NA | NA | TRBV4-1 | TGCGCCAGCAGCCAAGAAGTGCCAGTGAAGGGCTACACCTTC | CASSQEVPVKGYTF
TRBJ1-5 | NA | NA | TRBV7-2 | TGTGCCAGCAGCTTAGTCAGGGGCAATCAGCCCCAGCATTTT | CASSLVRGNQPQHF
TRBJ1-2 | NA | NA | TRBV28 | TGTGCCAGCAGTTCTCAGGGCTATGGCTACACCTTC | CASSSQGYGYTF
TRBJ2-7 | TRBD1 | NA | TRBV11-1 | TGTGCCAGCAGCTTACACAGGGGAAGTTACGAGCAGTACTTC | CASSLHRGSYEQYF
TRBJ2-5 | TRBD1 | NA | TRBV5-1 | TGCGCCAGCAGCTTAGGGACAGCACAAGAGACCCAGTACTTC | CASSLGTAQETQYF
TRBJ1-1 | NA | NA | TRBV9 | TGTGCCAGCAGCGTAGAGGAATGGACACAAGCTTTCTTT | CASSVEEWTQAFF
TRBJ2-1 | TRBD2 | NA | TRBV11-2 | TGTGCCAGCAGCTTAGATGGTGGGACTAGACCTAATGAGCAGTTCTTC | CASSLDGGTRPNEQFF